The 5 T cell receptor beta chains in this list originate from one sample, sequenced in a study of T cell responses to AZD1222 COVID-19 vaccine. Sequenced by immunoSEQ multiplex PCR; TCRdb stores in-frame clones only, minus some. The sample comprises 95,000 to 150,000 clones, around 93% of which are singletons, and 13% to 15% rests with the top ten. The sequencing here drew on peripheral blood, taken on day 0 of AZD1222 vaccination. All receptors come from an adult in good health.

This clone was observed once. The rearrangement joins TRBV7-9 to TRBJ2-3; no clear D gene. CDR3 length equals 14 residues. Per germline, CDR1 SEHNR and CDR2 FQNEAQ (reference sequence). V was cut by 1 base and J by 2 bases, with 7 bases left in between. DNA for the CDR3: TGTGCCAGCAGCTTAGGCTATACCACAGATACGCAGTATTTT. It specifies CASSLGYTTDTQYF.

The chain joins TRBV5-6 to TRBJ1-2, with D uncertain. This CDR3 is built from 11 residues. Trimming stripped 4 bases from V and 2 bases from J, with 3 bases between. Germline V lookup: CDR1 SGHDT, CDR2 YYEEEE. The CDR3 is CASSRNYGYTF. The CDR3 DNA reads TGTGCCAGCAGCAGGAACTATGGCTACACCTTC.

This clone was counted only a few times. The chain carries TRBV6-4 and TRBJ2-3, with TRBD2 matching over 8 bases. The junction had 7 bases not matched to a gene; V was cut back by 2 bases and J by 6 bases. Germline CDR1 is MRHNA and CDR2 is SNTAGT. The CDR3 runs to 15 residues. Here the CDR3 reads CASSDQAGAADTQYF. As DNA, the CDR3 is TGTGCCAGCAGTGACCAAGCGGGAGCAGCCGATACGCAGTATTTT.

The CDR3 is CASRITGGEGGMNTEAFF. The CDR3 DNA follows: TGCGCCAGCAGGATAACTGGAGGGGAGGGGGGGATGAACACTGAAGCTTTCTTT. The chain links TRBV10-1 to TRBJ1-1; maybe TRBD1 (6 bases). CDR1 and CDR2 (germline): WNHNN, SYGVQD (reference sequence). This CDR3 is built from 18 residues. The V end was cut by 6 bases, the J end by 0 bases, with 23 bases between.

This chain links TRBV7-2 with TRBJ1-1; 7 nucleotides line up with TRBD1. CDR3 length: 14 residues. Trimming cost V 7 bases and J 1 base; bases outside gene matches: 6. Germline V gene lookup returns CDR1 SGHTA and CDR2 FQGNSA. The chain's CDR3 is CASNQRDRNTEAFF. The CDR3 region has the DNA TGTGCCAGCAACCAAAGGGACAGGAACACTGAAGCTTTCTTT.